This entry concerns a single TCR beta chain. Produced via immunoSEQ multiplex PCR; TCRdb's table is partial and in-frame only. The sample lists about 250,000 clones; 86% were seen once. Trimming removed 0 bases from V and 2 bases from J, with 26 bases in between. The germline CDR1 and CDR2 sequences are SGHTA and FQGNSA. This CDR3 contains 20 residues. This entry is derived from a study of blood T cell repertoires in COVID-19. Material for sequencing was peripheral blood. The chain joins TRBV7-2 to TRBJ2-7; D is perhaps TRBD2 (7 bases). The clonotype originates from a woman between 55 and 75 years old who had recovered from COVID-19. DNA for the CDR3: TGTGCCAGCAGCTTAGCAGCGTGGGGGGGCAGACAGGCCGCTCCCTACGAGCAGTACTTC. This sequence encodes CASSLAAWGGRQAAPYEQYF.